This entry features one T cell receptor beta chain sequence. The data are from a study of blood T cell repertoires in COVID-19. Background on the study: Some COVID-19 samples were acute and others convalescent; all came from the United States, Italy and Spain. In each case, the material was cDNA or gDNA derived from T cells, B-cell-depleted T cells, or PBMCs.

As originally analysed: Amplifying reference gene primers gave estimates of nucleated cell counts. Sequenced by immunoSEQ multiplex PCR; TCRdb stores in-frame clones only, minus some. The V and J calls and clone size were taken over from that table, and D and trimming were inferred from the DNA. The table includes approximately 230,000 clones, about 91% detected once. The germline CDR1 and CDR2 sequences are MNHEY and SVGAGI. With 8 bases clipped from V and 5 bases from J, the junction kept 6 bases outside the gene matches. CDR3 length: 13 amino acids. Enrollment of patients from Seattle took place during active infection, with longitudinal follow-up.

The sample was peripheral blood. The sequence came from a woman in her twenties or thirties with COVID-19, enrolled during active disease. V and J are TRBV6-5 and TRBJ1-5; TRBD1 matches at 7 bases. The DNA for the CDR3 is TGTGCCAGCGCCCGGGACAGACATCAGCCCCAGCATTTT. Protein sequence: CASARDRHQPQHF.